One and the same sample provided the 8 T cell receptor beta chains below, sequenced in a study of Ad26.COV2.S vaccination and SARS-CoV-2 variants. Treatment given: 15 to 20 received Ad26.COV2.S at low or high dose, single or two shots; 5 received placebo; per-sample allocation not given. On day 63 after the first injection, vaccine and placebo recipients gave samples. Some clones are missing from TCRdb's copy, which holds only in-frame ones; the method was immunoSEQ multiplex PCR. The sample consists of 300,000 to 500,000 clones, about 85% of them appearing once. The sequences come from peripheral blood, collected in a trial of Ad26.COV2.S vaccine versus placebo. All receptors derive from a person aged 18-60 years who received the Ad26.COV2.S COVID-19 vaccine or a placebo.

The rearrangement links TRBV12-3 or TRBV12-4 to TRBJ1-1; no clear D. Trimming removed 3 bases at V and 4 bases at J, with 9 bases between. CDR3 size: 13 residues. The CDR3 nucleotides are TGTGCCAGCAGTTTCCAAGTGGGCACTGAAGCTTTCTTT. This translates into CASSFQVGTEAFF.

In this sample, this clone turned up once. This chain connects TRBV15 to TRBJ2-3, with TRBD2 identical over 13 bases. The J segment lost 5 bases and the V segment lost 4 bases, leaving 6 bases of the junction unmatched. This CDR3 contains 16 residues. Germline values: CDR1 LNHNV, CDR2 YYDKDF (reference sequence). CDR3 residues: CATSTRLAGGQDTQYF. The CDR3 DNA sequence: TGTGCCACCAGCACAAGACTAGCGGGGGGACAAGATACGCAGTATTTT.

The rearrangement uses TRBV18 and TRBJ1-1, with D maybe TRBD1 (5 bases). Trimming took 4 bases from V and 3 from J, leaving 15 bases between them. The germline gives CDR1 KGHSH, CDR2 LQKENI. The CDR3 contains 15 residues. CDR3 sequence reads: CASSHERGTYTEAFF. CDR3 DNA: TGTGCCAGCTCACATGAGAGGGGTACATACACTGAAGCTTTCTTT.

The CDR3 DNA follows: TGTGCCAGCAGTTTCGCATTCGGAAACACCATATATTTT. Amino acids: CASSFAFGNTIYF. This chain links TRBV12-3 or TRBV12-4 with TRBJ1-3; D is unclear. CDR3 length: 13 amino acids. The V end lost 3 bases, the J end lost 4 bases, and 7 bases lay between the germline ends.

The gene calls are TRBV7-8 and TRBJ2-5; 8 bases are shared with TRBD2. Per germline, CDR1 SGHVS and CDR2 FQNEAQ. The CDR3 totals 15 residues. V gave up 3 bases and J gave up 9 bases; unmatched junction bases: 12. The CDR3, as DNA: TGTGCCAGCAGCTTTTCTAGCGGGCCCCACGCGGCCCAGTACTTC. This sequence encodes CASSFSSGPHAAQYF.

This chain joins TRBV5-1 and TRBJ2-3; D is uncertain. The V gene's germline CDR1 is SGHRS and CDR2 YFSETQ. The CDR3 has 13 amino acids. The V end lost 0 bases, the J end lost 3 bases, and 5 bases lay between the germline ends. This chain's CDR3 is CASSLVGTDTQYF. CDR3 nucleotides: TGCGCCAGCAGCTTGGTCGGAACAGATACGCAGTATTTT.

Written as DNA, the CDR3 is TGTGCCAGCAGCTTAGCGGCGGGGGCGGGGACCCAGTACTTC. Protein product: CASSLAAGAGTQYF. The rearrangement joins TRBV7-9 to TRBJ2-5; TRBD2 is a possible D gene (7 bases). CDR3 length: 14 residues. With 0 bases removed from V and 7 bases from J, the gap between germline ends came to 12 bases. Germline CDR1 and CDR2: SEHNR and FQNEAQ (reference sequence).

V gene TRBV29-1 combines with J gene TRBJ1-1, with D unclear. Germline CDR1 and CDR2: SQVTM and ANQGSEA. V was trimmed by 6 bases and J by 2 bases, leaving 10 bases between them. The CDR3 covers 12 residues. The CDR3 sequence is CSVKGGNTEAFF. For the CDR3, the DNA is TGCAGCGTGAAAGGAGGAAACACTGAAGCTTTCTTT.